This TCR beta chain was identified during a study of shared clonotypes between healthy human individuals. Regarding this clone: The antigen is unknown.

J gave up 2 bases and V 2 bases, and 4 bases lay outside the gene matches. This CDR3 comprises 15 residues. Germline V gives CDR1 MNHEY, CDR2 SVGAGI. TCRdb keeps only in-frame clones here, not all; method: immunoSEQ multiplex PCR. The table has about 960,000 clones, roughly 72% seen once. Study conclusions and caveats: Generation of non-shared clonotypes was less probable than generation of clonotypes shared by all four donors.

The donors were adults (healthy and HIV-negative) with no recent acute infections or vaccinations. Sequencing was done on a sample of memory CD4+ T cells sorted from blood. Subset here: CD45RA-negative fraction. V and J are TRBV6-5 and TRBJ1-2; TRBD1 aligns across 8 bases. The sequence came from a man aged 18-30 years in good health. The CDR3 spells CASSYQGATNYGYTF. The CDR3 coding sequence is TGTGCCAGCAGTTACCAGGGGGCAACCAACTATGGCTACACCTTC.